This T cell receptor beta chain was obtained from a study of T cells after yellow fever vaccination. Looking at the study overall: It was SMART-Seq v4 Ultra Low Input that prepared the fractions with low cell numbers. Study findings and constraints: Most primary-vaccination clones reappeared after the booster (approximately 96% CD4, 88% CD8). Abundant clonotypes from the bulk population could have been carried over as contaminants into FACS-sorted repertoires.

With respect to this clonotype: No antigen is known for it.

Template switching with 5'RACE generated the TCR cDNA and added a universal primer site and UMIs. One entry per CDR3 protein, called by TCRdb with MiXCR from the 5' RACE reads. The data contain approximately 260,000 distinct CDR3 sequences, around 5.2% of them singletons. The CDR3 consists of 17 residues. Germline CDR1 and CDR2: KGHDR and SFDVKD. The ends were cut back, 3 bases at V and 4 bases at J, with 17 bases in the middle. The input for sequencing was CD4+ T cells sorted from PBMCs, taken on the day of the yellow fever booster vaccination. The rearrangement uses TRBV24-1 and TRBJ2-2; tentative D call: TRBD1 (6 bases). This TCR came from a man younger than 30 who received the YFV17D yellow fever vaccine. This chain's CDR3 is CATSDPTSTGLTGELFF. The CDR3 coding sequence is TGTGCCACCAGTGATCCCACCTCGACAGGACTCACCGGGGAGCTGTTTTTT.